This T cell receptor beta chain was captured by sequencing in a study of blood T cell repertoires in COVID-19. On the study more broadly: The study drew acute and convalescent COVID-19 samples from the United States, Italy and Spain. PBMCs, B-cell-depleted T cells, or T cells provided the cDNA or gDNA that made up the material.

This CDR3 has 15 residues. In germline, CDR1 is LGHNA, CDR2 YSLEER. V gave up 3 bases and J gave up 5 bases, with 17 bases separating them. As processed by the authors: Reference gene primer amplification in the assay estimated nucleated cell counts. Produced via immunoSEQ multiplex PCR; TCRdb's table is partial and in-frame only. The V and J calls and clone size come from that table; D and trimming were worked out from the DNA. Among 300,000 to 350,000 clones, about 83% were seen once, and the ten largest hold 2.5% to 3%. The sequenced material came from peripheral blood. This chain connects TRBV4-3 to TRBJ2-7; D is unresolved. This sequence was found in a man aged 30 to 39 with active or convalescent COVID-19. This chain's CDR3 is CASSQGFYQTNEQYF. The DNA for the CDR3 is TGCGCCAGCAGCCAGGGCTTCTATCAGACCAACGAGCAGTACTTC.